This T cell receptor (beta chain) comes out of a study of PD-L1 blockade in urothelial cancer. Overall study: About 90% of the roughly 29 patients were males with bladder-origin urothelial cancer. Notes on the study in general: Enhanced expansion of tumor-associated blood clones at 3 weeks characterized durable-benefit patients.

The CDR3 has 15 residues. Per the germline V gene, CDR1 is MNHEY and CDR2 is SVGAGI. V was clipped by 2 bases and J by 2 bases, with 13 bases between them. Only in-frame clones appear in the TCRdb table, and some are missing; sequencing was by immunoSEQ multiplex PCR. The sample consists of 40,000 or so clones, approximately 80% of them appearing once. There are a few counts of this clone. No antigen is known for it. The V and J genes are TRBV6-5 and TRBJ2-7; weak D call: TRBD1 (5 bases). The receptor was isolated from a man between 65 and 85 years old with urothelial cancer. Source: PBMCs, taken around atezolizumab (anti-PD-L1) treatment. DNA of the CDR3: TGTGCCAGCAGTTACAGACAGACCGGACCCTACGAGCAGTACTTC. Its translation: CASSYRQTGPYEQYF.